Listed below are T cell receptor beta chains from one sample, sequenced in a study of T cell repertoires in cytomegalovirus infection. TCRdb re-called the reads through MiXCR, storing one row per CDR3 protein. In the table there are about 310,000 distinct CDR3 sequences, approximately 25% of which are singletons. Their antigens are not known. The source material was cultured PBMCs, sampled from culture after CMV antigen stimulation. Source of these receptors: a human donor in good health (CMV status not recorded). Some clones in this sample may be carry-over from other donors' samples. Both conserved end residues are part of each CDR3. A D gene is named only where the DNA matches it firmly. Expanded clones get a size class; other rows say once, few or many, or leave the size out.

CDR3 length,V gene,J gene,D gene,clone size,CDR3 DNA,CDR3 protein
15,TRBV6-5,TRBJ1-2,.,few,TGTGCCAGCCGATATTACGGACAGCTCGGCTATGGCTACACCTTC,CASRYYGQLGYGYTF
11,TRBV7-2,TRBJ2-1,.,many,TGTGCCAGCAGCCTGAACGCTGACACCCACTTC,CASSLNADTHF
14,TRBV7-2,TRBJ1-2,.,.,TGTGCCAGCAGCGCCCCCAGGGTTAACTATGGCTACACCTTC,CASSAPRVNYGYTF
15,TRBV6-2/TRBV6-3,TRBJ2-5,.,.,TGTGCCAGCAGATACGGCGGGACAGCCCAAGAGACCCAGTACTTC,CASRYGGTAQETQYF
16,TRBV7-8,TRBJ2-7,.,many,TGTGCCAGCAGCGAAAAGTCTGTCTACCCGGGCTACGAGCAGTACTTC,CASSEKSVYPGYEQYF
16,TRBV4-1,TRBJ2-5,.,.,TGCGCCAGCAGCCAAGAATTGGGGAGTTCCCGGGAGACCCAGTACTTC,CASSQELGSSRETQYF
17,TRBV12-5,TRBJ2-5,TRBD1,.,TGTGCTAGTGGTTTGGCAACGACAGGGGGAATCCAAGAGACCCAGTACTTC,CASGLATTGGIQETQYF
16,TRBV24-1,TRBJ1-5,TRBD1,.,TGTGCCACCAGTGAGAATACAGGGGCTTTAAATCAGCCCCAGCATTTT,CATSENTGALNQPQHF
15,TRBV6-1,TRBJ1-3,.,.,TGTGCCAGCACCAAACTCAGTGGCTCAAGAAACACCATATATTTT,CASTKLSGSRNTIYF
18,TRBV18,TRBJ1-1,.,many,TGTGCCAGCTCACCGCAAATCAGGGCTCACCAGGGGAACACTGAAGCTTTCTTT,CASSPQIRAHQGNTEAFF
12,TRBV11-3,TRBJ2-2,.,.,TGTGCCAGCAGCCCTACCGGGAGGGAGCTGTTTTTT,CASSPTGRELFF
19,TRBV7-2,TRBJ2-2,TRBD2,few,TGTGCCAGCAGCTTAACTGGGGGGGGGATCTCTACGAACACCGGGGAGCTGTTTTTT,CASSLTGGGISTNTGELFF
15,TRBV11-2,TRBJ1-6,.,many,TGTGCCAGCAGTAAGCAGCTACCACCTAATTCACCCCTCCACTTT,CASSKQLPPNSPLHF
20,TRBV28,TRBJ2-1,.,few,TGTGCCAGCACCATGGGAGGGGGGTCTGGGCTAGCGCAACGTCACAATGAGCAGTTCTTC,CASTMGGGSGLAQRHNEQFF
15,TRBV20-1,TRBJ1-2,TRBD1,.,TGCAGTGCTAGATTAAACCTCGGGACAGGCTATGGCTACACCTTC,CSARLNLGTGYGYTF
14,TRBV7-9,TRBJ1-1,.,many,TGTGCCAGCAGCTTATTGGGTCAGAACACTGAAGCTTTCTTT,CASSLLGQNTEAFF
14,TRBV29-1,TRBJ2-5,TRBD2,.,TGCAGCGTTGTTGGACTAGCGGGACAAGAGACCCAGTACTTC,CSVVGLAGQETQYF
12,TRBV7-2,TRBJ2-3,.,.,TGTGCCAGCAGCTTAGGGGAGTATACGCAGTATTTT,CASSLGEYTQYF